One sample yielded the 10 T cell receptor beta chains listed below, sequenced in a study of OX40 agonist ivuxolimab in advanced cancers. Some clones are missing from TCRdb's copy, which holds only in-frame ones; the method was immunoSEQ multiplex PCR. The sample yields 50,000 to 75,000 clones, approximately 90% seen once. This specimen consisted of CD4+ or CD8+ T cells sorted from blood, obtained in a trial of the OX40 agonist ivuxolimab. Receptors were obtained from an adult with an advanced solid tumor such as melanoma, head and neck, liver or kidney cancer.

A note on this clone: Other DNA sequences in the same sample also yield this CDR3. J is TRBJ2-7 and V is TRBV11-2; D unclear. The CDR3 is made up of 11 amino acids. In germline, CDR1 is SGHAT, CDR2 FQNNGV. V lost 1 base and J 5 bases, leaving 3 bases between the germline ends. CDR3 sequence: CASSLGHEQYF. CDR3 bases: TGTGCCAGCAGCTTAGGCCACGAGCAGTACTTC.

CDR3 DNA sequence: TGTGCCAGCAGCTTGGGACAGGGCTCCTACGAGCAGTACTTC. It codes for CASSLGQGSYEQYF. This chain connects TRBV5-4 to TRBJ2-7; 7 nucleotides line up with TRBD1. Per the germline V gene, CDR1 is SGHNT and CDR2 is YYREEE (reference sequence). The junction had 0 bases not matched to a gene; V was cut back by 0 bases and J by 0 bases. The CDR3 has 14 amino acids.

This rearrangement joins TRBV20-1 to TRBJ2-1, with D uncertain. The V and J ends lost 3 bases and 12 bases respectively, with 12 bases between them. CDR3 length: 11 amino acids. The germline gives CDR1 DFQATT, CDR2 SNEGSKA (reference sequence). CDR3 DNA sequence: TGCAGTGCTAGTGGGTTCGGGTGGCAGTTCTTC. Its translation: CSASGFGWQFF.

V is TRBV4-1 and J is TRBJ2-7, with TRBD1 matching 7 bases. Germline V gene lookup returns CDR1 MGHRA and CDR2 YSYEKL. V dropped 4 bases and J dropped 3; count of bases not matched to a gene: 6. This CDR3 contains 14 residues. CDR3 amino acids: CASSPRDSLYEQYF. DNA of the CDR3: TGCGCCAGCAGCCCAAGGGACAGCCTCTACGAGCAGTACTTC.

This chain uses TRBV9 with TRBJ2-7; the D gene could be TRBD1 or TRBD2 (5 bases each). The V and J ends lost 4 bases and 4 bases respectively, with 9 bases between them. CDR3 length: 12 residues. Germline V gene lookup returns CDR1 SGDLS and CDR2 YYNGEE. The CDR3 DNA follows: TGTGCCAGCAGCCCCGGGACGTACGAGCAGTACTTC. Amino acids: CASSPGTYEQYF. Full variable domain (outside the CDR3, taken from reference TRBV9 and TRBJ2-7): DSGVTQTPKHLITATGQRVTLRCSPRSGDLSVYWYQQSLDQGLQFLIQYYNGEERAKGNILERFSAQQFPDLHSELNLSSLELGDSALYFCASSPGTYEQYFGPGTRLTVT.

This clone has only a few counts. The V and J genes are TRBV10-3 and TRBJ1-2, with 7 bases matching TRBD1. J lost 3 bases, V lost 2 bases, and 9 bases had no gene match. CDR1 is ENHRY and CDR2 is SYGVKD in the germline V gene. The CDR3 extends over 16 amino acids. CDR3 sequence (DNA): TGTGCCATCAGTGAGCCAGGGGAAGGGGGCGACTATGGCTACACCTTC. Its protein product is CAISEPGEGGDYGYTF.

This sequence joins TRBV11-2 and TRBJ1-6, with a possible D match to TRBD1 (6 bases). Germline V CDR1 and CDR2: SGHAT, FQNNGV. The CDR3 is 16 residues long. Between the trimmed V and J ends, which lost 3 bases and 5 bases, there was a span of 14 bases. The CDR3 DNA reads TGTGCCAGCAGCTTGGCCGAGGGGGTAAATAATTCACCCCTCCACTTT. Translation gives CASSLAEGVNNSPLHF.

The chain recombines TRBV5-6 with TRBJ2-2; D uncertain. The V end was cut by 2 bases, the J end by 4 bases, with 3 bases between. Germline V gene sequence: CDR1 SGHDT, CDR2 YYEEEE. This CDR3 comprises 12 residues. As DNA, the CDR3 is TGTGCCAGCAGCTTCGGCACCGGGGAGCTGTTTTTT. It codes for CASSFGTGELFF.

This clone occurred once. The chain combines TRBV19 with TRBJ1-1; D is unclear. Trimming cost V 7 bases and J 1 base, with 16 bases left between them. The CDR3 is 15 residues long. Per germline, CDR1 LNHDA and CDR2 SQIVND (reference sequence). The CDR3 DNA is TGTGCCAGTACCTTTGAGCAGGCCGCGAACACTGAAGCTTTCTTT. Protein product: CASTFEQAANTEAFF.

The chain uses TRBV7-6 and TRBJ2-1; 13 bases are shared with TRBD2. The CDR3 has 15 amino acids. After removal of 5 bases from V and 3 bases from J, the junction contained 1 base not matched to a gene. Germline V CDR1 and CDR2: SGHVS, FNYEAQ. The CDR3 spells CASSGTSGNYNEQFF. The DNA of the CDR3 is TGTGCCAGCAGCGGGACTAGCGGGAACTACAATGAGCAGTTCTTC.